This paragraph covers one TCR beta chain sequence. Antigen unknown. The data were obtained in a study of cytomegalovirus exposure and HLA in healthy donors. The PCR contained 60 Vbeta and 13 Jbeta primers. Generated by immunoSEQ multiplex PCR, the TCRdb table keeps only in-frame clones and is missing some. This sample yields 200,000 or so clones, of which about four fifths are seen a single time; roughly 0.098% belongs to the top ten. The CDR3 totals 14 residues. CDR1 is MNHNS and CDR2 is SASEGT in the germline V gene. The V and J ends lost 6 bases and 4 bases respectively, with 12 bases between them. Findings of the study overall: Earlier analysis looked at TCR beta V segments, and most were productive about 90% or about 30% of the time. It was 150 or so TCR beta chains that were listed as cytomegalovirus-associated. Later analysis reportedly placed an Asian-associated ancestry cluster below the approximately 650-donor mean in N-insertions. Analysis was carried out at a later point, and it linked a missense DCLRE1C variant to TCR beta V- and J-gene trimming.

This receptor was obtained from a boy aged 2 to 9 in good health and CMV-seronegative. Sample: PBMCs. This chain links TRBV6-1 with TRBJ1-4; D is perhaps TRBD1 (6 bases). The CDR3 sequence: CASSRTEVNEKLFF. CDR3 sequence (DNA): TGTGCCAGCAGCCGGACAGAAGTTAATGAAAAACTGTTTTTT.